The clone carrying this TCR beta chain was found a few times. The antigen remains undetermined. TCRdb analysed the RT-PCR reads with MiXCR anew, one entry per CDR3 protein. This table holds about 650,000 distinct CDR3 sequences, approximately 15% found once. This sample is drawn from a study of response to subunit inactivated influenza vaccine. The V gene's germline CDR1 is SGHTA and CDR2 FQGNSA. Trimming took off 2 bases at V and 3 bases at J, with 11 bases between the two ends. The CDR3 covers 15 residues. General study results and limits: Authors suggested seasonal influenza vaccinations each recruit few new T cells.

The sequence was collected from a man over 45 who received an inactivated influenza vaccine. The V gene is TRBV7-2, the J gene TRBJ1-5; D is uncertain. Sample: PBMCs from blood, taken around two weeks before vaccination. CDR3 sequence (DNA): TGTGCCAGCAGCTTATGGCTTCGATCCAATCAGCCCCAGCATTTT. Translation gives CASSLWLRSNQPQHF.